A selection of T cell receptor beta chains follows, all from one sample in a study of radiation and T cells in renal cell carcinoma. TCRdb's table, derived via immunoSEQ multiplex PCR, lists solely in-frame clones and lacks some. The table lists 100,000 to 150,000 clones, 65% to 85% of them singletons. The specimen was blood, collected from a patient whose treatment included radiotherapy and nephrectomy. The receptors come from a man in his fifties with renal cell carcinoma. CDR3s leave out the opening cysteine and the closing phenylalanine or tryptophan. D genes are given only for firm matches. The size field is filled for only some rows; it gives once, few, many or a size class.

>TRBD1|TRBV19|once
ASSPQGRGRGQPQH
>-|TRBV9|-
ASSGGRVWDEQY
>TRBD1|TRBV19|-
ASSIGAGGGTDTQY
>TRBD2|TRBV4-2|-
ASSQETSGGSTDTQY
>TRBD1|TRBV5-1|-
ASSPGTGGGELF
>-|TRBV28|-
ASSLSDPGRGYT
>-|TRBV2|-
ASRGLQGGSEQY
>TRBD1|TRBV5-4|-
ASSFQDRGTDSPLH
>-|TRBV7-2|once
ASSLAGFPGELF
>-|TRBV10-3|-
AISGIEYEQY
>-|TRBV29-1|-
SVGGQETQY
>-|TRBV6-5|-
ATSAAARIT
>-|TRBV5-4|-
ASSQDLIWDNEQF
>-|TRBV7-3|-
ASSRDGSGPQH
>-|TRBV6-5|-
ASSRGGRYEAF
>TRBD1|TRBV19|-
ASSLGQGVSNQPQH
>TRBD1|TRBV2|once
ASGQGSETQY
>-|TRBV6-1|few
ASSAREGTEAF
>-|TRBV11-2|-
ASSPIRGDKDYGYT
>TRBD1|TRBV5-1|-
ASSPRTGATGELF
>TRBD1|TRBV27|-
ASSLFGTEDEQY
>TRBD1|TRBV4-1|-
ASSQDYRRGRDGYT
>TRBD1|TRBV7-4|-
ASSLWTGGLHSGNTIY
>-|TRBV7-9|-
ASSFAGEGGNQPQH
>-|TRBV27|-
ASSRTATYEQY
>TRBD2|TRBV13|-
ASSLGTTSDIQETQY
>-|TRBV29-1|few
SVVQKGANVLT
>-|TRBV2|once
ASSEGRSSYNSPLH
>-|TRBV14|-
ASSQEWQGLSYEQY
>-|TRBV2|-
ASSEGRTDTQY
>-|TRBV18|-
ASSPPWGGLAGELF
>-|TRBV7-2|-
ASSLEAAVEPYSPLH
>-|TRBV7-2|-
ASSLTGVHYEQY
>-|TRBV7-2|-
ASSPQGLSNEKLF
>TRBD1|TRBV6-5|-
ASTDKSGTGGEQY
>-|TRBV6-1|-
ASSEGPVSYEQY
>-|TRBV2|-
ASREDGIDTGNTIY
>-|TRBV10-3|-
AISESNSPEQY
>TRBD1|TRBV11-1|once
ASSSTSTGGLVGTDTQY
>-|TRBV5-1|once
ASSRGGRSYNEQF
>-|TRBV29-1|once
SVDRKISSYNEQF
>-|TRBV9|-
ASSVRAPPEVNTEAF
>TRBD2|TRBV5-1|-
ASSLASIAGDPREQY